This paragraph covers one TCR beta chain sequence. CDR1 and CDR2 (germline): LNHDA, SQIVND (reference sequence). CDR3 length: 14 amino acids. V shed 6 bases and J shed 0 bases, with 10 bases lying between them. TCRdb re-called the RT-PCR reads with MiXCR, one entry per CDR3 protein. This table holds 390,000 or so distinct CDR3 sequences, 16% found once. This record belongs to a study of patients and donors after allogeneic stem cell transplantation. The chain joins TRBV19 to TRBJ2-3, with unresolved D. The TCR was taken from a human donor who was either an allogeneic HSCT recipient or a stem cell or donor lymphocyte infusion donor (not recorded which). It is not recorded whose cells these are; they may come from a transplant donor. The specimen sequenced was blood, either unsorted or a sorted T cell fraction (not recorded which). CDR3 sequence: CASSKAASTDTQYF. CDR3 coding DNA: TGTGCCAGTAGCAAAGCAGCGAGCACAGATACGCAGTATTTT.